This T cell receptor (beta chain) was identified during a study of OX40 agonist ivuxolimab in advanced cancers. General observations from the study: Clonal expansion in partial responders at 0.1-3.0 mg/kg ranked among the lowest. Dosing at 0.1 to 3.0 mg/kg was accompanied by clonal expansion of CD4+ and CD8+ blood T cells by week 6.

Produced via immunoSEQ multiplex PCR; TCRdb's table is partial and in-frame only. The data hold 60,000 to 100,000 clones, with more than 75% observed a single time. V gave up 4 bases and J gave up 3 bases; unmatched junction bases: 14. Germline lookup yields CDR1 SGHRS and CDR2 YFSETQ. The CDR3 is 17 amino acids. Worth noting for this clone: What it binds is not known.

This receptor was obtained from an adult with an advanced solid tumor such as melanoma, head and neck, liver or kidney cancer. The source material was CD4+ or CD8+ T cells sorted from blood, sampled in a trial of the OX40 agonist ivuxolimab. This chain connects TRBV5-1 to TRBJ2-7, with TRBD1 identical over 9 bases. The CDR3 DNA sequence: TGCGCCAGCAGCGCCCGATGGACAGGGGCGACACACTACGAGCAGTACTTC. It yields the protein CASSARWTGATHYEQYF.